This passage covers 9 T cell receptor beta chains from one sample sequenced in a study of shared clonotypes between healthy human individuals. Naive CD8 cells, CD45RO-negative and positively selected for CCR7, excluded terminally differentiated effector memory CD45RA+ cells. This table comes from immunoSEQ multiplex PCR, and its TCRdb copy is limited to in-frame clones, with some not included. The table has millions of clones, 90% to 95% seen once; the top ten hold under 2%. The sequenced material came from naive CD8+ T cells from PBMCs. These receptors were taken from a man aged 18-30 years in good health. Some clones in this sample may be carry-over from other donors' samples.

In its sample, this clone was seen once. The V and J genes are TRBV4-1 and TRBJ2-7; 12 bases are shared with TRBD2. There are 20 residues in the CDR3. Germline CDR1 MGHRA, CDR2 YSYEKL. Trimming at V came to 0 bases and at J to 1 base, leaving 13 bases not matched to a gene. The CDR3 nucleotides read TGCGCCAGCAGCCAAGATCTAGAGGGACTAGCGGGCCCTCGGTCCTACGAGCAGTACTTC. It codes for CASSQDLEGLAGPRSYEQYF.

V and J are TRBV5-8 and TRBJ1-4, with TRBD1 matching over 7 bases. Germline-derived CDR1 and CDR2 are SGHTS and YDEGEE. The CDR3 has 14 residues. V lost 4 bases and J lost 5; bases outside the gene matches: 5. Here the CDR3 reads CASSTGQANEKLFF. CDR3 sequence (DNA): TGTGCCAGCAGCACAGGACAGGCAAATGAAAAACTGTTTTTT.

The chain links TRBV4-1 to TRBJ2-5; no clear D. V lost 0 bases to trimming and J lost 1 base, with 6 bases between them. This CDR3 is 14 amino acids long. Germline values: CDR1 MGHRA, CDR2 YSYEKL. The CDR3 nucleotides are TGCGCCAGCAGCCAAGAGTGGACCCAAGAGACCCAGTACTTC. Amino acid sequence: CASSQEWTQETQYF.

This clone was counted between two and nine times. J is TRBJ1-4 and V is TRBV7-6; 11 positions match TRBD1. Germline V CDR1 and CDR2: SGHVS, FNYEAQ. V lost 5 bases, J lost 4 bases, and 3 bases stayed unmatched. The CDR3 is 15 residues long. CDR3 in DNA: TGTGCCAGCAGCGGACAGGGGGCGGTTAATGAAAAACTGTTTTTT. It is translated as CASSGQGAVNEKLFF. Full variable domain (missing parts from reference TRBV7-6 and TRBJ1-4): GAGVSQSPRYKVTKRGQDVALRCDPISGHVSLYWYRQALGQGPEFLTYFNYEAQQDKSGLPNDRFSAERPEGSISTLTIQRTEQRDSAMYRCASSGQGAVNEKLFFGSGTQLSVL.

The chain combines TRBV28 with TRBJ2-6; D is ambiguous. Germline-derived CDR1 and CDR2 are MDHEN and SYDVKM. This CDR3 region has 15 residues. Trimming shortened V by 1 base and J by 0 bases, and 4 bases separated the two germline ends. CDR3 protein: CASSLSISGANVLTF. CDR3 coding DNA: TGTGCCAGCAGTTTATCGATCTCTGGGGCCAACGTCCTGACTTTC.

The chain combines TRBV27 with TRBJ1-2; 7 bases fit TRBD1. The germline CDR1 and CDR2 sequences are MNHEY and SMNVEV (reference sequence). The CDR3 is made up of 12 amino acids. The V segment lost 4 bases and the J segment 5 bases; nucleotides outside the gene matches: 1. This CDR3 reads CASSSGQYGYTF. The CDR3 DNA sequence: TGTGCCAGCAGTTCGGGACAGTATGGCTACACCTTC.

CDR3 loop: CASSLGVNSYEQYF. CDR3 nucleotides: TGTGCCAGCAGCTTAGGGGTCAACTCCTACGAGCAGTACTTC. The chain recombines TRBV7-9 with TRBJ2-7; D unclear. Germline assignment: CDR1 SEHNR and CDR2 FQNEAQ (reference sequence). The germline V and J ends were trimmed by 1 base and 0 bases, with 7 bases remaining between them. There are 14 residues in the CDR3. Combining the CDR3 with reference TRBV7-9 and TRBJ2-7 gives the whole variable domain DTGVSQNPRHKITKRGQNVTFRCDPISEHNRLYWYRQTLGQGPEFLTYFQNEAQLEKSRLLSDRFSAERPKGSFSTLEIQRTEQGDSAMYLCASSLGVNSYEQYFGPGTRLTVT.

The chain has TRBV27 and TRBJ1-1; no clear D gene. V was clipped by 7 bases and J by 4 bases, with 13 bases between them. The germline CDR1 and CDR2 sequences are MNHEY and SMNVEV (reference sequence). CDR3 length: 13 amino acids. CDR3 coding DNA: TGTGCCAGCAAGGAGGGTTTGAGCACTGAAGCTTTCTTT. Protein: CASKEGLSTEAFF.

This chain's CDR3 is CASSPAGTHANEQFF. CDR3 nucleotides: TGTGCCAGCAGCCCAGCCGGGACCCACGCCAATGAGCAGTTCTTC. The V and J genes are TRBV7-8 and TRBJ2-1, with D perhaps given as TRBD1 or TRBD2 (5 bases each). V lost 5 bases, J lost 6 bases, and 17 bases lay in between. This CDR3 has 15 residues. Germline-derived CDR1 and CDR2 are SGHVS and FQNEAQ.